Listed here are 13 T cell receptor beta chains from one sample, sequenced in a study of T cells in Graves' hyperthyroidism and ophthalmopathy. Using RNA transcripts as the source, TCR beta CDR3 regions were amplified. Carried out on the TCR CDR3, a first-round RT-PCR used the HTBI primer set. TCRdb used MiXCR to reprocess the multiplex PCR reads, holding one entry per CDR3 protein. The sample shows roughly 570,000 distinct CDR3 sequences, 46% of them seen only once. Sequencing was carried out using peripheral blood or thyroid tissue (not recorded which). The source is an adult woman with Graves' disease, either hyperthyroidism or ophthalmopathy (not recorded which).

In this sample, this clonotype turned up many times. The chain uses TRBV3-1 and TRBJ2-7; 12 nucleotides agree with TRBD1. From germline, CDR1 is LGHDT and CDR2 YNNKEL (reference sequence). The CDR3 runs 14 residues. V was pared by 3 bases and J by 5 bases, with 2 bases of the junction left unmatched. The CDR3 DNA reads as TGTGCCAGCAGCCACGGGACAGGGGGCAACGAGCAGTACTTC. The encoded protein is CASSHGTGGNEQYF.

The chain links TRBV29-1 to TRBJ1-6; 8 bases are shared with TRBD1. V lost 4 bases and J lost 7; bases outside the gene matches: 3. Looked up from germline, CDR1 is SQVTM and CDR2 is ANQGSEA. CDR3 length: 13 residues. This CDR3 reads CSVADRANSPLHF. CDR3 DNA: TGCAGCGTTGCGGACAGGGCCAATTCACCCCTCCACTTT.

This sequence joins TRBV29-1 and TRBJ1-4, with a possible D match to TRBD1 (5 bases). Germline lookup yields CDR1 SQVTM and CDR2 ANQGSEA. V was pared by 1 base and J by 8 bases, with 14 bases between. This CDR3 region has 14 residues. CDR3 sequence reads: CSVEVYERGEKLFF. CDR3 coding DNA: TGCAGCGTTGAAGTCTACGAGAGGGGCGAAAAACTGTTTTTT.

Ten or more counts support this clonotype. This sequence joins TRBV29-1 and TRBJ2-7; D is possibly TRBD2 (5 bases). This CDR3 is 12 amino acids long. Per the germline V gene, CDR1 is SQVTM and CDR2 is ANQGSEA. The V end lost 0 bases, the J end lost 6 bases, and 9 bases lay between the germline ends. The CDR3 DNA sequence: TGCAGCGTTGAAGATAGTCGGGGCGAGCAGTACTTC. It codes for CSVEDSRGEQYF.

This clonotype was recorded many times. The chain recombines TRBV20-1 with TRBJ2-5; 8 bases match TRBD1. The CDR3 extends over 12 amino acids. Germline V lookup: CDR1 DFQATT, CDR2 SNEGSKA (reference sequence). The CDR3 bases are TGCAGCTCCAGGACAGGGCAAGAGACCCAGTACTTC. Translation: CSSRTGQETQYF.

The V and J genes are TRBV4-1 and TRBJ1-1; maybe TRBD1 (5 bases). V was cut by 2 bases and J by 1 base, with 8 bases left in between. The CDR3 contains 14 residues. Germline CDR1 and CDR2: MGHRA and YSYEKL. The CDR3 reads CASSQLGPNTEAFF. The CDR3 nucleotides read TGCGCCAGCAGCCAATTGGGACCGAACACTGAAGCTTTCTTT.

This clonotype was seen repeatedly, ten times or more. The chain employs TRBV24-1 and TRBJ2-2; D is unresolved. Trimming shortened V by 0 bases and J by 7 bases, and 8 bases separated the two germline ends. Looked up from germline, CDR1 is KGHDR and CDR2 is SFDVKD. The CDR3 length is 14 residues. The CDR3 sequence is CATSDLTSGGELFF. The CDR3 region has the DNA TGTGCCACCAGTGATTTGACCTCTGGCGGGGAGCTGTTTTTT.

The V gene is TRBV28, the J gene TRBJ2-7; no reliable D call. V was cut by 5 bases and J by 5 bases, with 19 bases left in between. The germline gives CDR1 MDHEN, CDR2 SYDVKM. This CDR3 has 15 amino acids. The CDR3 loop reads CASSPSQKGIHEQYF. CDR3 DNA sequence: TGTGCCAGCAGTCCCTCCCAAAAGGGTATCCACGAGCAGTACTTC.

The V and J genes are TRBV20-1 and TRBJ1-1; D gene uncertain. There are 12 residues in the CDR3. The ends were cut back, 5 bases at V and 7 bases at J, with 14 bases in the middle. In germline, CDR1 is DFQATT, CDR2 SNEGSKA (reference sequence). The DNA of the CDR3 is TGCAGTGCTCAACAAGGGAAAGTTGAAGCTTTCTTT. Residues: CSAQQGKVEAFF.

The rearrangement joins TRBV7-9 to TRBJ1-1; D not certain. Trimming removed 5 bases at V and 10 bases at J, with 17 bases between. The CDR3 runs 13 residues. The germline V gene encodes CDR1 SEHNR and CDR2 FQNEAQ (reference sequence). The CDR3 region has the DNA TGTGCCAGCAGCCCACCCGGGCTAGCGGGAGCTTTCTTT. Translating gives CASSPPGLAGAFF.

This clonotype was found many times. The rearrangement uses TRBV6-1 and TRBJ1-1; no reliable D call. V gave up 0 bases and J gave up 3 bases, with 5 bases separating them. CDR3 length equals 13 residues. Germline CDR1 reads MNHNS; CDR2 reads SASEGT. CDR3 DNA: TGTGCCAGCAGTGAAGCGCGGGACACTGAAGCTTTCTTT. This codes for CASSEARDTEAFF.

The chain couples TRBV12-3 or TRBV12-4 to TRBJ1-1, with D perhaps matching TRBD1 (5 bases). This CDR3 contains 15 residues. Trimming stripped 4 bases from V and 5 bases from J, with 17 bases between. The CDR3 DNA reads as TGTGCCAGCAGTTGGCCTGGGGAAGGGACGACTGAAGCTTTCTTT. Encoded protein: CASSWPGEGTTEAFF.

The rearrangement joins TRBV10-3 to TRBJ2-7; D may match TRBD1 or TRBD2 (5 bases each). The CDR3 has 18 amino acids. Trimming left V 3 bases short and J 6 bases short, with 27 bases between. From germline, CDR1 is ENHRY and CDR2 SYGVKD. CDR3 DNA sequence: TGTGCCATCAGTGATGGGGGTTTAGAGGTGGGAAAGGTGCTCGAGCAGTACTTC. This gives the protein CAISDGGLEVGKVLEQYF.